A selection of T cell receptor beta chains follows, all from one sample in a study of early T cells in non-severe SARS-CoV-2 infection. TCRdb called the 5' RACE reads again in MiXCR, with one record for every CDR3 protein. In the table there are tens of thousands of distinct CDR3 sequences, about 4.2% of which are singletons. The specimen sequenced was whole blood. These receptors originate from an adult who was a healthcare worker with PCR-confirmed SARS-CoV-2 infection or an uninfected control (not recorded which). The CDR3 runs from the conserved cysteine through the conserved F or W. The D gene is left open where the match is weak. Clone size is stated in some rows and not others, as once, few, many or a class when expanded.

len: 11
v_gene: TRBV12-5
abundance: many
d_gene: .
j_gene: TRBJ1-2
CDR3nt: TGTGCTAGTGGTTCATCTCTTGGCTACACCTTC
CDR3aa: CASGSSLGYTF

len: 18
v_gene: TRBV6-6
abundance: many
d_gene: .
j_gene: TRBJ2-2
CDR3nt: TGTGCCAGCAGTTACTCGAAGATTAGACAGGTCGAAGGCGGGGAGCTGTTTTTT
CDR3aa: CASSYSKIRQVEGGELFF

len: 13
v_gene: TRBV6-1
abundance: .
d_gene: TRBD1
j_gene: TRBJ1-6
CDR3nt: TGTGCCAGCAGTTATACAGGGGCCTCACCCCTCCACTTT
CDR3aa: CASSYTGASPLHF

len: 13
v_gene: TRBV20-1
abundance: many
d_gene: .
j_gene: TRBJ1-1
CDR3nt: TGCAGTGCTAGTAAACAGGGAGGAACTGAAGCTTTCTTT
CDR3aa: CSASKQGGTEAFF

len: 15
v_gene: TRBV10-2
abundance: .
d_gene: TRBD2
j_gene: TRBJ2-3
CDR3nt: TGCGCCAGCATGGGACTAGCGGGGGGTGCAGATACGCAGTATTTT
CDR3aa: CASMGLAGGADTQYF

len: 14
v_gene: TRBV29-1
abundance: few
d_gene: TRBD2
j_gene: TRBJ2-1
CDR3nt: TGCAGCGTTGAGGTCCGACTAGCGGACAATGAGCAGTTCTTC
CDR3aa: CSVEVRLADNEQFF

len: 15
v_gene: TRBV7-2
abundance: many
d_gene: .
j_gene: TRBJ2-7
CDR3nt: TGTGCCAGCAGCTTAGTCACCCGGGGCTCCTACGAGCAGTACTTC
CDR3aa: CASSLVTRGSYEQYF

len: 16
v_gene: TRBV5-6
abundance: few
d_gene: TRBD2
j_gene: TRBJ2-2
CDR3nt: TGTGCCAGCAGCCCCCGGGACTACTTAAACACCGGGGAGCTGTTTTTT
CDR3aa: CASSPRDYLNTGELFF

len: 13
v_gene: TRBV29-1
abundance: many
d_gene: .
j_gene: TRBJ2-7
CDR3nt: TGCAGCGTTGGGACACCCGGCCCCTACGAGCAGTACTTC
CDR3aa: CSVGTPGPYEQYF

len: 15
v_gene: TRBV7-6
abundance: many
d_gene: .
j_gene: TRBJ2-3
CDR3nt: TGTGCCAGCAGCTCTAGTCTGACCCGCACAGATACGCAGTATTTT
CDR3aa: CASSSSLTRTDTQYF

len: 14
v_gene: TRBV4-1
abundance: many
d_gene: TRBD1
j_gene: TRBJ1-4
CDR3nt: TGCGCCAGCAGCCATCAGGGGGCGCCGGAAAAACTGTTTTTT
CDR3aa: CASSHQGAPEKLFF

len: 19
v_gene: TRBV6-1
abundance: many
d_gene: .
j_gene: TRBJ1-6
CDR3nt: TGTGCCAGCAGTGATGGGTCATGGGTGCTACAAAGGACAAATTCACCCCTCCACTTT
CDR3aa: CASSDGSWVLQRTNSPLHF

len: 11
v_gene: TRBV30
abundance: many
d_gene: .
j_gene: TRBJ2-4
CDR3nt: TGTGCCTGGAGTTGGAAAAACATTCAGTACTTC
CDR3aa: CAWSWKNIQYF

len: 12
v_gene: TRBV27
abundance: .
d_gene: .
j_gene: TRBJ1-6
CDR3nt: TGTGCCAGCAGCCCAGGCAATTCACCCCTCCACTTT
CDR3aa: CASSPGNSPLHF

len: 16
v_gene: TRBV3-1
abundance: many
d_gene: TRBD1
j_gene: TRBJ2-4
CDR3nt: TGTGCCAGCAGCCAAGGAAAAAGGACAGGGGGGGACATTCAGTACTTC
CDR3aa: CASSQGKRTGGDIQYF

len: 14
v_gene: TRBV30
abundance: few
d_gene: TRBD1
j_gene: TRBJ1-2
CDR3nt: TGTGCCTGGAGTGTTGCCCCAGGGGGTTATGGCTACACCTTC
CDR3aa: CAWSVAPGGYGYTF